These T cell receptor beta chains were read from a single sample in a study of blood T cell repertoires in COVID-19. The protocol was immunoSEQ multiplex PCR, while the TCRdb copy is restricted to in-frame clones and leaves out a portion. The sample holds 25,000 or so clones, 86% seen once. The sample consisted of peripheral blood. All receptors come from a woman aged 80 or over with active or convalescent COVID-19. CDR3s include the opening cysteine and the closing phenylalanine or tryptophan. Part of the rows lack a size; the others show once, few, many or a class for expanded clones.

clone_size: NA; cdr3_length: 13; j_call: TRBJ1-5; v_call: TRBV2; cdr3_aa: CASRQGEDQPQHF
clone_size: NA; cdr3_length: 12; j_call: TRBJ2-7; v_call: TRBV19; cdr3_aa: CASTSQAYEQYF
clone_size: once; cdr3_length: 15; j_call: TRBJ1-2; v_call: TRBV28; cdr3_aa: CASSLIRVYAYGYTF
clone_size: NA; cdr3_length: 18; j_call: TRBJ1-1; v_call: TRBV18; cdr3_aa: CASSPRGRGRVRNTEAFF
clone_size: once; cdr3_length: 18; j_call: TRBJ2-2; v_call: TRBV19; cdr3_aa: CTSSIAPLGTGGTGELFF
clone_size: NA; cdr3_length: 16; j_call: TRBJ2-7; v_call: TRBV5-1; cdr3_aa: CASSLGPGQGKYEQYF
clone_size: few; cdr3_length: 16; j_call: TRBJ2-5; v_call: TRBV11-1; cdr3_aa: CASSPSGGPSWETQYF
clone_size: NA; cdr3_length: 20; j_call: TRBJ1-1; v_call: TRBV4-3; cdr3_aa: CASQGLARGPEQGTTTEAFF
clone_size: few; cdr3_length: 16; j_call: TRBJ2-1; v_call: TRBV29-1; cdr3_aa: CSVLPLTSGRVHEQFF
clone_size: NA; cdr3_length: 13; j_call: TRBJ2-7; v_call: TRBV10-3; cdr3_aa: CAIGDSARNEQYF
clone_size: NA; cdr3_length: 16; j_call: TRBJ1-3; v_call: TRBV7-2; cdr3_aa: CASSLEARVGGNTIYF
clone_size: NA; cdr3_length: 13; j_call: TRBJ1-4; v_call: TRBV11-3; cdr3_aa: CASSLRWGEKLFF
clone_size: NA; cdr3_length: 12; j_call: TRBJ1-3; v_call: TRBV6-5; cdr3_aa: CASLSSGNTIYF
clone_size: NA; cdr3_length: 16; j_call: TRBJ2-7; v_call: TRBV5-5; cdr3_aa: CASSLEGDRGYYEQYF
clone_size: NA; cdr3_length: 14; j_call: TRBJ2-1; v_call: TRBV27; cdr3_aa: CASRGLASYNEQFF
clone_size: NA; cdr3_length: 15; j_call: TRBJ2-7; v_call: TRBV28; cdr3_aa: CASSPGTSLVREQYF
clone_size: NA; cdr3_length: 13; j_call: TRBJ1-1; v_call: TRBV9; cdr3_aa: CASSVDPDTEAFF
clone_size: NA; cdr3_length: 15; j_call: TRBJ2-3; v_call: TRBV10-2; cdr3_aa: CASSDSGLPTDTQYF
clone_size: once; cdr3_length: 16; j_call: TRBJ1-5; v_call: TRBV27; cdr3_aa: CASSSPSTQSNQPQHF
clone_size: medium-sized; cdr3_length: 14; j_call: TRBJ2-1; v_call: TRBV13; cdr3_aa: CASSLLSLADEQFF
clone_size: NA; cdr3_length: 12; j_call: TRBJ2-3; v_call: TRBV7-3; cdr3_aa: CASSPGTDTQYF
clone_size: NA; cdr3_length: 15; j_call: TRBJ2-3; v_call: TRBV6-6; cdr3_aa: CASTPGRGGSDTQYF
clone_size: NA; cdr3_length: 16; j_call: TRBJ2-1; v_call: TRBV7-2; cdr3_aa: CASSLDGTLSYNEQFF
clone_size: NA; cdr3_length: 15; j_call: TRBJ1-5; v_call: TRBV6-5; cdr3_aa: CASRDRAYSNQPQHF
clone_size: NA; cdr3_length: 15; j_call: TRBJ1-3; v_call: TRBV7-9; cdr3_aa: CASTIDRGYGNTIYF
clone_size: NA; cdr3_length: 14; j_call: TRBJ2-2; v_call: TRBV2; cdr3_aa: CASSSGSYTGELFF
clone_size: NA; cdr3_length: 13; j_call: TRBJ1-1; v_call: TRBV7-2; cdr3_aa: CASSLVSGTEAFF
clone_size: NA; cdr3_length: 16; j_call: TRBJ2-5; v_call: TRBV6-6; cdr3_aa: CASSSILAGGPETQYF
clone_size: NA; cdr3_length: 15; j_call: TRBJ2-2; v_call: TRBV5-1; cdr3_aa: CASSPRTGNTGELFF
clone_size: NA; cdr3_length: 14; j_call: TRBJ2-3; v_call: TRBV27; cdr3_aa: CASSYRTSGYTQYF
clone_size: once; cdr3_length: 14; j_call: TRBJ2-2; v_call: TRBV5-1; cdr3_aa: CASSLQGGTGELFF
clone_size: NA; cdr3_length: 16; j_call: TRBJ2-3; v_call: TRBV6-4; cdr3_aa: CASSDQAGGSTDTQYF
clone_size: NA; cdr3_length: 15; j_call: TRBJ2-3; v_call: TRBV18; cdr3_aa: CASSPGQGARDTQYF
clone_size: NA; cdr3_length: 15; j_call: TRBJ2-5; v_call: TRBV11-2; cdr3_aa: CASSPGQIQQETQYF
clone_size: NA; cdr3_length: 16; j_call: TRBJ2-1; v_call: TRBV7-6; cdr3_aa: CASSQYASALYNEQFF
clone_size: NA; cdr3_length: 15; j_call: TRBJ2-7; v_call: TRBV5-4; cdr3_aa: CASSLGLGVGAEQYF
clone_size: NA; cdr3_length: 17; j_call: TRBJ1-1; v_call: TRBV6-2/TRBV6-3; cdr3_aa: CASSSQGLRVMNTEAFF
clone_size: NA; cdr3_length: 14; j_call: TRBJ1-1; v_call: TRBV5-4; cdr3_aa: CASSPGQENTEAFF
clone_size: NA; cdr3_length: 17; j_call: TRBJ1-2; v_call: TRBV27; cdr3_aa: CASSLWGTRDRTYGYTF
clone_size: NA; cdr3_length: 15; j_call: TRBJ1-4; v_call: TRBV29-1; cdr3_aa: CSVAVQGATNEKLFF
clone_size: NA; cdr3_length: 16; j_call: TRBJ2-7; v_call: TRBV3-1/TRBV3-2; cdr3_aa: CASSQGFSGRPPKQYF
clone_size: NA; cdr3_length: 15; j_call: TRBJ1-1; v_call: TRBV19; cdr3_aa: CASSMGQGAFSEAFF
clone_size: NA; cdr3_length: 17; j_call: TRBJ2-7; v_call: TRBV7-2; cdr3_aa: CASNYVDTTPWPYEQYF
clone_size: NA; cdr3_length: 14; j_call: TRBJ1-3; v_call: TRBV6-5; cdr3_aa: CASRRDSSGNTIYF
clone_size: NA; cdr3_length: 12; j_call: TRBJ1-5; v_call: TRBV30; cdr3_aa: CAWSQGVPPQHF
clone_size: NA; cdr3_length: 11; j_call: TRBJ1-1; v_call: TRBV6-6; cdr3_aa: CASSYREGAFF
clone_size: NA; cdr3_length: 21; j_call: TRBJ2-1; v_call: TRBV29-1; cdr3_aa: CSVVFRGVGFGSGTTDNEQFF
clone_size: few; cdr3_length: 14; j_call: TRBJ2-7; v_call: TRBV3-1/TRBV3-2; cdr3_aa: CASSQPEFPYEQYF
clone_size: NA; cdr3_length: 12; j_call: TRBJ2-7; v_call: TRBV6-5; cdr3_aa: CASSSEDYEQYF
clone_size: NA; cdr3_length: 15; j_call: TRBJ1-5; v_call: TRBV19; cdr3_aa: CATRPWGGANQPQHF